This TCR beta chain was observed in a study of siplizumab effects on memory and regulatory T cells. Study-level results: Significant reduction of alloreactive sequences traceable to unstimulated CD4+ memory cells was observed with siplizumab.

Assays were performed on some 9.2 x 10^4 TCR templates per sample. Libraries were prepared by immunoSEQ multiplex PCR; TCRdb keeps only in-frame clonotypes and omits some of them. This sample has around 110,000 clones, with about 94% found just once. Trimming stripped 3 bases from V and 2 bases from J, with 12 bases between. The CDR3 has 15 residues. Per germline, CDR1 SGHAT and CDR2 FQNNGV. Note on this clone: The target antigen is unknown.

This receptor was identified in a human donor in good health. The V and J genes are TRBV11-2 and TRBJ2-3; D is tentatively TRBD1 or TRBD2 (5 bases each). Source material: non-Treg CD4+ T cells sorted from blood. CDR3 amino acids: CASSLGPAVTDTQYF. The DNA for the CDR3 is TGTGCCAGCAGCTTGGGACCTGCCGTCACAGATACGCAGTATTTT. The complete variable domain, with remaining parts taken from reference TRBV11-2 and TRBJ2-3, reads EAGVAQSPRYKIIEKRQSVAFWCNPISGHATLYWYQQILGQGPKLLIQFQNNGVVDDSQLPKDRFSAERLKGVDSTLKIQPAKLEDSAVYLCASSLGPAVTDTQYFGPGTRLTVL.